This is a list of T cell receptor beta chains from one sample in a study of blood T cell repertoires in COVID-19. Only in-frame clones appear in the TCRdb table, and some are missing; sequencing was by immunoSEQ multiplex PCR. The table includes about 160,000 clones, around four fifths detected once. Sequenced material: peripheral blood. The receptors shown here come from a human donor in a cohort sampled during active COVID-19. Both conserved end residues are part of each CDR3. A D gene is named only where the DNA matches it firmly. Size is stated for part of the rows, as once, few or many counts, or as a class when the clone is expanded.

abundance,j_gene,d_gene,v_gene,CDR3nt,CDR3aa
-,TRBJ1-4,-,TRBV7-9,TGTGCCAGCCATCGGGGAAAACCTGAAAAACTGTTTTTT,CASHRGKPEKLFF
-,TRBJ2-7,-,TRBV21-1,TGTGCCAGCAAGCCCCAACAGGTTAGTACTCGGAACTCGGGGCAGTACTTC,CASKPQQVSTRNSGQYF
-,TRBJ2-5,TRBD1,TRBV2,TGTGCCAGCAGTGAGACAGGGGGCGACGAGACCCAGTACTTC,CASSETGGDETQYF
few,TRBJ2-5,TRBD1,TRBV11-2,TGTGCCAGCAGCCCCTTCCAGGGGGAGCGGGAGACCCAGTACTTC,CASSPFQGERETQYF
-,TRBJ2-5,-,TRBV5-4,TGTGCCAGCAGCCTTACAGGGTTCCAAGAGACCCAGTACTTC,CASSLTGFQETQYF
-,TRBJ2-5,-,TRBV5-1,TGCGCCAGCAGCTGGGGCTGGACTACCCAAGAGACCCAGTACTTC,CASSWGWTTQETQYF
-,TRBJ2-1,-,TRBV19,TGTGCCAGTAGTTCCCAGCGTACAGGGAGGGAACACAATGAGCAGTTCTTC,CASSSQRTGREHNEQFF
once,TRBJ2-5,-,TRBV25-1,TGTGCCAGCAGTGTCCTATCGCGGGCCCAGTACTTC,CASSVLSRAQYF
-,TRBJ1-2,TRBD1,TRBV6-1,TGTGCCAGCAGTGAGAGGGACAGCCGGAATCCAAACTATGGCTACACCTTC,CASSERDSRNPNYGYTF
-,TRBJ1-5,-,TRBV21-1,TGTGCCAGCAGCAAAGACCCAGGGGGCAATCAGCCCCAGCATTTT,CASSKDPGGNQPQHF
few,TRBJ1-6,-,TRBV12-3/TRBV12-4,TGTGCCAGCTGGACGAAGGGGAATTCACCCCTCCACTTT,CASWTKGNSPLHF
-,TRBJ2-7,-,TRBV5-4,TGTGCCAGCAGCTTGACGGCCAGGGCTGACTTTTCCTACGAGCAGTACTTC,CASSLTARADFSYEQYF
-,TRBJ2-2,-,TRBV24-1,TGTGCCACCAGTGATTTGTGGGGCCACGGGGAGCTGTTTTTT,CATSDLWGHGELFF
-,TRBJ2-5,TRBD2,TRBV5-1,TGCGCCAGCAGCCTAGCGGACCAAGAGACCCAGTACTTC,CASSLADQETQYF
-,TRBJ2-2,TRBD1,TRBV10-3,TGTGCCATCAGTGGGACAGGGTCCGGGGAGCTGTTTTTT,CAISGTGSGELFF
-,TRBJ1-2,-,TRBV4-3,TGCGCCAGCAGCCAAGAAAACACAGGGAGAGGTGGCTACACCTTC,CASSQENTGRGGYTF
-,TRBJ1-1,TRBD1,TRBV27,TGTGCCAGCAGCCCAGCTGCCAGGGGGCGGGACACTGAAGCTTTCTTT,CASSPAARGRDTEAFF
-,TRBJ2-1,-,TRBV7-8,TGTGCCAGCAGCTTAGGGGGCAGGGGCTCAGCTGAGCAGTTCTTC,CASSLGGRGSAEQFF
few,TRBJ1-5,-,TRBV28,TGTGCCAGCAGTGGGGGAGGGAACCATCAGCCCCAGCATTTT,CASSGGGNHQPQHF
-,TRBJ1-1,TRBD1,TRBV7-2,TGTGCCAGCAGCTCCTCGGGACAGGTCCCTGAAGCTTTCTTT,CASSSSGQVPEAFF
-,TRBJ2-7,TRBD2,TRBV7-2,TGTGCCAGCAGCCCCGACCCTAGCGGGTTCTACGAGCAGTACTTC,CASSPDPSGFYEQYF
-,TRBJ2-1,-,TRBV3-1/TRBV3-2,TGTGCCAGCAGCCTTACAGGGAACTCCTACAATGAGCAGTTCTTC,CASSLTGNSYNEQFF
few,TRBJ1-5,-,TRBV30,TGTGCCTGGAGCGTAAAGTTAGGCAATCAGCCCCAGCATTTT,CAWSVKLGNQPQHF
-,TRBJ2-7,TRBD2,TRBV30,TGTGCCTGGAGTAAGAACGGGAGGCTCGACGAGCAGTACTTC,CAWSKNGRLDEQYF
many,TRBJ1-2,-,TRBV29-1,TGCAGCGTTGTTTCGGGGGAGGGCTATGGCTACACCTTC,CSVVSGEGYGYTF
-,TRBJ2-5,-,TRBV2,TGTGCCAATTCAGGGCAGGGAGAGACCCAGTACTTC,CANSGQGETQYF
-,TRBJ1-3,-,TRBV7-9,TGTGCCAGCAGGCCGGACAGCTCTGGAAACACCATATATTTT,CASRPDSSGNTIYF
-,TRBJ2-3,TRBD2,TRBV7-2,TGTGCCAGCAGCTTAGAGCTAGCGGGAGGGGCAGATACGCAGTATTTT,CASSLELAGGADTQYF
-,TRBJ1-5,-,TRBV15,TGTGCCACCAGCAGAGACAAAGCACAGCCCCAGCATTTT,CATSRDKAQPQHF
-,TRBJ1-1,TRBD1,TRBV4-3,TGCGCCAGCAGCCAAGGGACAGGGGGTAACACTGAAGCTTTCTTT,CASSQGTGGNTEAFF
-,TRBJ2-3,TRBD2,TRBV19,TGTGCCAGTAAGGGGACTATCAGCACAGATACGCAGTATTTT,CASKGTISTDTQYF
few,TRBJ1-4,TRBD1,TRBV5-8,TGTGCCAGCAGCCGACCCGGGACAGGGGATGAAAAACTGTTTTTT,CASSRPGTGDEKLFF
-,TRBJ2-7,-,TRBV7-9,TGTGCCAGCAGCTTAGAGGCAGGGTTCTACGAGCAGTACTTC,CASSLEAGFYEQYF
-,TRBJ1-5,-,TRBV19,TGTGCCAGTAGTATAGGGGCCCAAAGAGATAATCAGCCCCAGCATTTT,CASSIGAQRDNQPQHF
-,TRBJ1-1,TRBD1,TRBV19,TGTGCCAGTAGTCCCACCTGGACAGGGGGCCGTAACACTGAAGCTTTCTTT,CASSPTWTGGRNTEAFF
-,TRBJ2-1,TRBD1,TRBV5-1,TGCGCCAGCAGCTCGACAGGGAACTCCTACAATGAGCAGTTCTTC,CASSSTGNSYNEQFF
-,TRBJ2-1,TRBD2,TRBV10-3,TGTGCCATCAGTGACAGCGGGGGGGCCTCCTACAATGAGCAGTTCTTC,CAISDSGGASYNEQFF
-,TRBJ1-5,-,TRBV12-2,TGTGCAAGTCGATTCCCCGATAATAGCCCAGGGTCTAGCAATCAGCCCCAGCATTTT,CASRFPDNSPGSSNQPQHF
-,TRBJ2-5,TRBD2,TRBV24-1,TGTGCCACCAGTGATGAGAAATTAGCGGGGGTACGGGAGACCCAGTACTTC,CATSDEKLAGVRETQYF
once,TRBJ1-3,-,TRBV7-2,TGTGCCAGCAGCCCGAGTCCTAGTTCTGGAAACACCATATATTTT,CASSPSPSSGNTIYF
-,TRBJ1-5,-,TRBV30,TGTGCCTGGAGTGTAGTAGGGGGTCCTCAGCCCCAGCATTTT,CAWSVVGGPQPQHF
-,TRBJ2-7,-,TRBV11-2,TGTGCCAGCAGCTCTCAGGGCTACGAGCAGTACTTC,CASSSQGYEQYF